These T cell receptor beta chains were read from a single sample in a study of identical twins. TCRdb ran MiXCR on the 5' RACE reads and lists one entry per CDR3 protein. The sample lists more than 1.5 million distinct CDR3 sequences; 25% to 35% were seen once. The sample taken for sequencing was cord blood. Every receptor here comes from a newborn girl in good health. Each CDR3 is given with its conserved first and last residue. The D gene is left open where the match is weak. The listing skips clone size in some rows; elsewhere it reads once, few, many or a size class.

TRBJ2-3	TRBV27	.	.	CASSLASRYTQYF	TGTGCCAGCAGTTTGGCTAGTAGATATACGCAGTATTTT
TRBJ2-3	TRBV20-1	.	once	CSARTTIRTDTQYF	TGCAGTGCTCGAACTACGATCCGCACAGATACGCAGTATTTT
TRBJ2-7	TRBV18	.	few	CASSPPRDEQYF	TGTGCCAGCTCACCACCAAGGGACGAGCAGTACTTC
TRBJ1-2	TRBV6-1	.	.	CASSGGVGYGYTF	TGTGCCAGCAGTGGGGGCGTGGGCTATGGCTACACCTTC
TRBJ1-2	TRBV9	.	.	CASSVEGERYTF	TGTGCCAGCAGCGTAGAGGGGGAGCGCTACACCTTC
TRBJ1-1	TRBV4-1	.	.	CASSQWARVTEAFF	TGCGCCAGCAGCCAATGGGCTCGAGTCACTGAAGCTTTCTTT
TRBJ1-1	TRBV27	.	.	CASSLVPGGEAFF	TGTGCCAGCAGTTTAGTCCCAGGAGGGGAAGCTTTCTTT
TRBJ1-2	TRBV24-1	.	few	CATSDWQTNYGYTF	TGTGCCACTAGTGATTGGCAGACTAACTATGGCTACACCTTC
TRBJ1-2	TRBV20-1	.	few	CSANKGPGNPDGYTF	TGCAGTGCCAACAAGGGTCCAGGAAACCCGGACGGCTACACCTTC
TRBJ2-5	TRBV10-3	TRBD2	.	CAISGGLSGGPGQETQYF	TGTGCCATCAGTGGGGGCCTTAGCGGGGGGCCGGGACAAGAGACCCAGTACTTC
TRBJ2-3	TRBV12-3/TRBV12-4	TRBD1	.	CASRGDSPPQYF	TGTGCCAGCAGGGGGGACAGTCCTCCGCAGTATTTT
TRBJ2-3	TRBV4-2	TRBD2	few	CASSQDLAGRTDTQYF	TGTGCCAGCAGCCAAGATCTAGCGGGACGCACAGATACGCAGTATTTT
TRBJ2-7	TRBV2	.	many	CASESSYEQYF	TGTGCCAGCGAAAGCTCCTACGAGCAGTACTTC
TRBJ2-7	TRBV20-1	.	few	CSADEVGGDYEQYF	TGCAGTGCTGATGAGGTAGGCGGGGACTACGAGCAGTACTTC
TRBJ2-2	TRBV4-2	.	.	CASSLPLQGTPLINTGELFF	TGTGCCAGCAGCCTACCCCTCCAAGGGACTCCATTAATCAACACCGGTGAGCTGTTTTTT
TRBJ1-6	TRBV27	TRBD1	.	CASSIDRDRWSPLHF	TGTGCCAGCAGTATCGACCGGGACAGATGGTCACCCCTCCACTTT
TRBJ2-3	TRBV7-2	TRBD2	few	CASSLGRGGDTQYF	TGTGCCAGCAGCTTAGGACGGGGGGGTGATACGCAGTATTTT
TRBJ2-1	TRBV29-1	.	.	CSVGVSYNEQFF	TGCAGCGTTGGTGTCTCCTACAATGAGCAGTTCTTC
TRBJ2-7	TRBV29-1	.	.	CSVEGGLEQYF	TGCAGCGTTGAAGGAGGGTTGGAGCAGTACTTC
TRBJ2-6	TRBV7-9	.	few	CASSLVITSGANVLTF	TGTGCCAGCAGCTTAGTAATCACCTCTGGGGCCAACGTCCTGACTTTC
TRBJ1-4	TRBV7-2	.	.	CASSPSGMPNEKLFF	TGTGCCAGCAGCCCCTCAGGGATGCCAAATGAAAAACTGTTTTTT
TRBJ1-2	TRBV7-9	.	.	CASSDSYLRTYGYTF	TGTGCCAGCAGCGACAGTTACCTACGGACCTATGGCTACACCTTC
TRBJ2-6	TRBV12-3/TRBV12-4	TRBD2	.	CASSLGTSEIWSGANVLTF	TGTGCCAGCAGTCTTGGGACTAGCGAGATTTGGTCTGGGGCCAACGTCCTGACTTTC
TRBJ2-7	TRBV10-3	TRBD2	.	CAISRLAGEDEQYF	TGTGCCATCAGCCGACTAGCGGGAGAAGACGAGCAGTACTTC
TRBJ2-1	TRBV6-2/TRBV6-3	TRBD2	few	CASSSWRLAGQWNEQFF	TGTGCCAGCAGTTCATGGAGGCTAGCGGGGCAGTGGAATGAGCAGTTCTTC
TRBJ1-4	TRBV18	.	few	CASSSGFGEKLFF	TGTGCCAGCTCATCAGGGTTCGGGGAAAAACTGTTTTTT
TRBJ1-5	TRBV6-6	.	.	CATGYSNQPQHF	TGTGCCACGGGGTATAGCAATCAGCCCCAGCATTTT
TRBJ1-1	TRBV29-1	.	.	CSVGRTAGGTEAFF	TGCAGCGTTGGTAGGACAGCCGGGGGCACTGAAGCTTTCTTT
TRBJ2-7	TRBV20-1	TRBD2	.	CSASSHLILAGGSKEYF	TGCAGTGCTAGTTCACACCTCATACTAGCGGGGGGGTCTAAGGAGTACTTC
TRBJ2-7	TRBV28	TRBD2	few	CASSSSSGRFYVLGYEQYF	TGTGCCAGCAGTTCTTCTAGCGGGAGGTTTTACGTATTAGGGTACGAGCAGTACTTC
TRBJ2-7	TRBV27	.	few	CATRYGGSYEQYF	TGTGCCACCCGTTATGGGGGGTCCTACGAGCAGTACTTC
TRBJ1-2	TRBV28	.	many	CASSLLGGRGYGYTF	TGTGCCAGCAGTTTATTAGGGGGAAGGGGGTATGGCTACACCTTC
TRBJ2-3	TRBV29-1	.	many	CSVDAGKTDTQYF	TGCAGCGTTGACGCAGGGAAAACGGATACGCAGTATTTT
TRBJ2-7	TRBV15	TRBD1	few	CATSRDRGDRGDEQYF	TGTGCCACCAGCAGAGATCGGGGGGACAGGGGTGACGAGCAGTACTTC
TRBJ2-1	TRBV27	.	many	CASRGAFSVGEQFF	TGTGCCAGCAGGGGGGCCTTTAGCGTGGGTGAGCAGTTCTTC
TRBJ2-3	TRBV12-5	.	many	CASGLTGTDTQYF	TGTGCTAGTGGTTTGACAGGCACAGATACGCAGTATTTT
TRBJ2-1	TRBV29-1	TRBD1	many	CSVRGQVLTYNEQFF	TGCAGCGTTAGGGGACAGGTTCTTACCTACAATGAGCAGTTCTTC
TRBJ1-2	TRBV10-2	.	.	CAVSGPLYGYTF	TGCGCCGTCTCGGGGCCCCTCTATGGCTACACCTTC
TRBJ2-1	TRBV28	.	few	CASSSSIGTYNEQFF	TGTGCCAGCTCATCTAGCATTGGGACCTACAATGAGCAGTTCTTC
TRBJ2-5	TRBV5-5	TRBD2	.	CASSLAASGRVSSYNGQYF	TGTGCCAGCAGCTTGGCGGCTAGCGGGAGGGTAAGCTCCTACAATGGGCAGTACTTC
TRBJ2-3	TRBV10-3	.	.	CATYFGRGSTDTQYF	TGTGCCACTTATTTTGGACGGGGAAGCACAGATACGCAGTATTTT
TRBJ2-2	TRBV28	.	.	CASSLQGGTGELFF	TGTGCCAGCAGTTTACAGGGGGGGACCGGGGAGCTGTTTTTT
TRBJ2-5	TRBV7-2	TRBD1	.	CASSSGTGLSYNEQYF	TGTGCCAGCAGCTCTGGGACAGGGCTCTCCTACAATGAGCAGTACTTC
TRBJ2-7	TRBV9	TRBD2	.	CASSATGTTYNEQYF	TGTGCCAGCAGCGCGACCGGGACTACCTACAATGAGCAGTACTTC
TRBJ2-4	TRBV6-5	.	.	CASSLLSGGIQYF	TGTGCCAGCAGCCTACTTAGTGGCGGCATTCAGTACTTC
TRBJ2-7	TRBV7-8	.	.	CASSFLRTTSYEQYF	TGTGCCAGCAGCTTCCTCAGGACTACCTCCTACGAGCAGTACTTC
TRBJ2-2	TRBV19	.	.	CASVDGGGELFF	TGTGCCAGCGTCGACGGCGGCGGGGAGCTGTTTTTT
TRBJ2-3	TRBV3-1	TRBD2	few	CASSQVLAGGWLSTAWKADTQYF	TGTGCCAGCAGCCAAGTGCTAGCGGGAGGATGGCTCTCAACTGCGTGGAAGGCAGATACGCAGTATTTT
TRBJ2-7	TRBV28	.	few	CASSSTPGRGDYEQYF	TGTGCCAGCAGTTCAACGCCGGGACGCGGGGACTACGAGCAGTACTTC
TRBJ2-1	TRBV4-1	TRBD1	few	CASSQDWDRRNEQFF	TGCGCCAGCAGCCAAGACTGGGACAGGCGGAATGAGCAGTTCTTC
TRBJ1-5	TRBV28	TRBD1	few	CASSSVPGGPQPQHF	TGTGCCAGCAGTTCCGTCCCAGGGGGCCCACAGCCCCAGCATTTT
TRBJ2-5	TRBV6-4	.	.	CASSGTSWGYVEYF	TGTGCCAGCAGTGGTACTAGCTGGGGGTATGTGGAGTACTTC
TRBJ2-4	TRBV20-1	.	.	CSATLVVGKNIQYF	TGCAGTGCGACCTTAGTGGTTGGCAAAAACATTCAGTACTTC
TRBJ2-7	TRBV28	TRBD1	few	CASSLFNRGRSYEQYF	TGTGCCAGCAGTTTATTTAACAGGGGACGTTCCTACGAGCAGTACTTC
TRBJ2-3	TRBV20-1	.	.	CSARRGLPPDTQYF	TGCAGTGCTAGGAGAGGGCTTCCGCCAGATACGCAGTATTTT